The 32 T cell receptor beta chains given below trace back to one sample, sequenced in a study of cytomegalovirus exposure and HLA in healthy donors. Primers for the PCR totalled 60 Vbeta and 13 Jbeta. Method: immunoSEQ multiplex PCR; TCRdb's copy keeps in-frame clones and lacks some. This table holds approximately 120,000 clones, around 82% found once. The sequenced sample consisted of PBMCs. The receptors derive from a middle-aged man in good health and CMV-seronegative.

This clone was seen a single time. The V call is TRBV5-6, the J call TRBJ2-7; D call uncertain. There are 11 residues in the CDR3. Germline V lookup: CDR1 SGHDT, CDR2 YYEEEE. The V end lost 2 bases, the J end lost 5 bases, and 5 bases lay between the germline ends. CDR3: CASSFADEQYF. CDR3 in DNA: TGTGCCAGCAGCTTCGCGGACGAGCAGTACTTC.

This clone was recorded once. This sequence joins TRBV28 and TRBJ2-5; weak D call: TRBD2 (6 bases). The CDR3 runs 13 residues. The germline CDR1 and CDR2 sequences are MDHEN and SYDVKM. V was shortened by 3 bases and J by 3 bases, with 8 bases between the two germline ends. CDR3 sequence (DNA): TGTGCCAGCAGTTTGGGGGGAAAAGAGACCCAGTACTTC. Translating it yields CASSLGGKETQYF.

The chain recombines TRBV5-1 with TRBJ2-2; TRBD1 might be the D (6 bases). The CDR3 has 16 amino acids. The V gene lost 1 base and the J gene lost 1 base, with 11 bases spanning the gap. Germline CDR1 reads SGHRS; CDR2 reads YFSETQ. The CDR3 region has the DNA TGCGCCAGCAGCTTGACTCCGGGACAGAACACCGGGGAGCTGTTTTTT. Its translation is CASSLTPGQNTGELFF.

CDR3 amino acids: CASSIGYTSGNTIYF. CDR3 nucleotides: TGTGCCAGTAGTATCGGGTACACCTCTGGAAACACCATATATTTT. The chain combines TRBV19 with TRBJ1-3; unclear D gene. The CDR3 covers 15 residues. Germline V lookup: CDR1 LNHDA, CDR2 SQIVND (reference sequence). The ends were cut back, 3 bases at V and 0 bases at J, with 9 bases in the middle.

The chain couples TRBV5-4 to TRBJ2-2; 8 bases map to TRBD1. Looked up from germline, CDR1 is SGHNT and CDR2 is YYREEE (reference sequence). Unmatched junction bases numbered 10, after V lost 7 bases and J lost 8 bases. CDR3 length: 14 residues. The CDR3 sequence is CASSGTGDSGELFF. The CDR3 DNA sequence: TGTGCCAGCTCCGGGACAGGTGATTCGGGGGAGCTGTTTTTT.

The V call is TRBV7-2, the J call TRBJ2-5; TRBD2 aligns across 7 bases. V was clipped by 4 bases and J by 4 bases; unmatched bases: 9. This CDR3 contains 15 residues. CDR1 and CDR2 (germline): SGHTA, FQGNSA. The CDR3 here is CASSYGGSGGETQYF. CDR3 bases: TGTGCCAGCAGCTACGGGGGGTCGGGGGGAGAGACCCAGTACTTC.

The chain joins TRBV4-3 to TRBJ1-5; D not certain. The germline gives CDR1 LGHNA, CDR2 YSLEER. The CDR3 covers 13 residues. The germline V and J ends were trimmed by 5 bases and 5 bases, with 10 bases remaining between them. CDR3 DNA: TGCGCCAGCAGCGGGCGGGTTTATCAGCCCCAGCATTTT. This sequence encodes CASSGRVYQPQHF.

The sample holds a few counts of this clone. The genes are TRBV6-1 and TRBJ1-3, with D maybe TRBD1 (6 bases). Germline loops: CDR1 MNHNS, CDR2 SASEGT. Trimming left V 7 bases short and J 4 bases short, with 14 bases between. This CDR3 spans 14 amino acids. CDR3 region: CASTHGQIGNTIYF. Here the CDR3 DNA reads TGTGCCAGCACCCACGGACAGATAGGAAACACCATATATTTT.

V gene TRBV7-2 combines with J gene TRBJ1-2, with 12 bases fitting TRBD1. The CDR3 is 17 residues long. V was clipped by 6 bases and J by 2 bases; unmatched bases: 10. Germline CDR1 is SGHTA and CDR2 is FQGNSA. DNA of the CDR3: TGTGCCAGCAGACTCGGGACAGGGGGCGTCGCGAACTATGGCTACACCTTC. Translating it yields CASRLGTGGVANYGYTF.

V is TRBV2 and J is TRBJ1-5; D gene ambiguous. CDR3 length: 15 amino acids. The V gene lost 1 base and the J gene lost 7 bases, with 14 bases spanning the gap. The germline V gene encodes CDR1 SNHLY and CDR2 FYNNEI. Here the CDR3 DNA reads TGTGCCAGCAGTGAAGGTTTAGCAGGAGGACAGCCCCAGCATTTT. It encodes CASSEGLAGGQPQHF. Based on the CDR3 plus reference TRBV2 and TRBJ1-5, the full variable domain is EPEVTQTPSHQVTQMGQEVILRCVPISNHLYFYWYRQILGQKVEFLVSFYNNEISEKSEIFDDQFSVERPDGSNFTLKIRSTKLEDSAMYFCASSEGLAGGQPQHFGDGTRLSIL.

The chain links TRBV5-6 to TRBJ2-1; 8 nucleotides agree with TRBD1. V shed 2 bases and J 3 bases; nucleotides not matched to a gene: 4. Germline V gene data show CDR1 as SGHDT and CDR2 as YYEEEE. The CDR3 has 15 residues. CDR3 coding DNA: TGTGCCAGCAGCTTTATGGGACAGGTCTACAATGAGCAGTTCTTC. This sequence encodes CASSFMGQVYNEQFF.

The rearrangement links TRBV6-6 to TRBJ2-5, with D tentatively TRBD1 (5 bases). The length of the CDR3 is 16 residues. Germline V CDR1 and CDR2: MNHNY, SVGAGI (reference sequence). Trimming took 4 bases from V and 4 from J, leaving 19 bases between them. The CDR3 DNA reads as TGTGCCAGCAGTTCCCATGACAGCTTTCCTCTAGAGACCCAGTACTTC. Translating gives CASSSHDSFPLETQYF.

This chain connects TRBV7-2 to TRBJ2-7; D unclear. With 4 bases removed from V and 3 bases from J, the gap between germline ends came to 7 bases. CDR1 and CDR2 (germline): SGHTA, FQGNSA. CDR3 length equals 12 residues. Written as DNA, the CDR3 is TGTGCCAGCAGCTATAACTACTACGAGCAGTACTTC. Translation gives CASSYNYYEQYF. Together with reference TRBV7-2 and TRBJ2-7, the CDR3 gives the full variable domain: GAGVSQSPSNKVTEKGKDVELRCDPISGHTALYWYRQSLGQGLEFLIYFQGNSAPDKSGLPSDRFSAERTGGSVSTLTIQRTQQEDSAVYLCASSYNYYEQYFGPGTRLTVT.

The V call is TRBV5-1, the J call TRBJ1-1; TRBD1 aligns across 9 bases. Germline CDR1 SGHRS, CDR2 YFSETQ. Losses at the gene ends were 0 bases for V and 2 bases for J; bases not matched to a gene: 2. The CDR3 sequence is 15 residues long. The CDR3 loop is CASSLGQGGNTEAFF. CDR3 coding DNA: TGCGCCAGCAGCTTGGGACAGGGGGGTAACACTGAAGCTTTCTTT.

This clone was seen a few times. The rearrangement uses TRBV6-5 and TRBJ1-1; D is undetermined. The CDR3 is made up of 14 amino acids. Germline CDR1 reads MNHEY; CDR2 reads SVGAGI. V gave up 6 bases and J gave up 0 bases, with 11 bases separating them. In nucleotides, the CDR3 is TGTGCCAGCAGGACCCCACAGTTGAACACTGAAGCTTTCTTT. Residues: CASRTPQLNTEAFF.

This sequence joins TRBV11-2 and TRBJ2-7; 10 nucleotides align to TRBD1. Trimming took 5 bases from V and 5 from J; bases not matched to a gene: 6. The CDR3 is 14 amino acids. The germline gives CDR1 SGHAT, CDR2 FQNNGV. In nucleotides, the CDR3 is TGTGCCAGCAGCGCAACCGGGACAGGGGACGAGCAGTACTTC. This gives the protein CASSATGTGDEQYF.

The chain uses TRBV27 and TRBJ2-2, with 8 bases aligning to TRBD1. Germline V gene lookup returns CDR1 MNHEY and CDR2 SMNVEV (reference sequence). The junction had 6 bases not matched to a gene; V was cut back by 5 bases and J by 4 bases. This CDR3 has 15 residues. CDR3 sequence reads: CASSAKTGVTGELFF. DNA for the CDR3: TGTGCCAGCAGTGCCAAGACAGGGGTCACCGGGGAGCTGTTTTTT.

This clone was seen more than once but under ten times. The V and J genes are TRBV19 and TRBJ2-7; no reliable D call. The CDR3 totals 11 residues. Germline CDR1 and CDR2: LNHDA and SQIVND (reference sequence). Trimming stripped 6 bases from V and 4 bases from J, with 7 bases between. CDR3 region: CASRKEYEQYF. DNA for the CDR3: TGTGCCAGTAGGAAGGAGTACGAGCAGTACTTC.

About this clone itself: The same CDR3 can be traced to other DNA sequences in this sample. V usage is TRBV7-9 and J usage is TRBJ1-1; D might be TRBD1 (5 bases). The CDR3 sequence is 14 residues long. V lost 1 base and J 1 base, leaving 7 bases between the germline ends. Germline V gene lookup returns CDR1 SEHNR and CDR2 FQNEAQ (reference sequence). The CDR3 sequence: CASSLGQSNTEAFF. CDR3 sequence (DNA): TGTGCCAGCAGCTTAGGACAGTCGAACACTGAAGCTTTCTTT.

The V call is TRBV5-6, the J call TRBJ2-1; 9 bases match TRBD1. The CDR3 loop spans 15 amino acids. The ends lost 4 bases at V and 14 bases at J; junction bases unmatched: 16. CDR1 is SGHDT and CDR2 is YYEEEE in the germline V gene. The CDR3 DNA follows: TGTGCCAGCAGCGGGGGACAGGGATTGCCTCAAATAAAGTTCTTC. Its translation is CASSGGQGLPQIKFF.

The genes are TRBV5-4 and TRBJ2-2; TRBD2 aligns across 8 bases. Germline trimming cut 1 base from V and 0 bases from J; bases unmatched to any gene: 5. Germline CDR1 SGHNT, CDR2 YYREEE (reference sequence). This CDR3 has 17 residues. The CDR3 sequence: CASSLTRGGPNTGELFF. DNA of the CDR3: TGTGCCAGCAGCTTGACTCGGGGGGGCCCGAACACCGGGGAGCTGTTTTTT.

The J gene is TRBJ2-2, the V gene TRBV5-6; D perhaps matches TRBD1 (6 bases). The CDR3 extends over 14 amino acids. The germline gives CDR1 SGHDT, CDR2 YYEEEE. V was cut by 2 bases and J by 1 base, with 6 bases left in between. In DNA, the CDR3 is TGTGCCAGCAGCTTCAGGGGGAACACCGGGGAGCTGTTTTTT. Residues: CASSFRGNTGELFF. The full variable domain, in which reference TRBV5-6 and TRBJ2-2 provide the parts outside the CDR3, is DAGVTQSPTHLIKTRGQQVTLRCSPKSGHDTVSWYQQALGQGPQFIFQYYEEEERQRGNFPDRFSGHQFPNYSSELNVNALLLGDSALYLCASSFRGNTGELFFGEGSRLTVL.

The chain employs TRBV30 and TRBJ2-7, with unresolved D. V gave up 3 bases and J gave up 3 bases, with 9 bases separating them. The length of the CDR3 is 12 residues. Germline lookup yields CDR1 GTSNPN and CDR2 SVGIG (reference sequence). The CDR3 region is CAWRSLSYEQYF. The CDR3 coding sequence is TGTGCCTGGAGATCGTTGAGCTACGAGCAGTACTTC. The full variable domain, rest sourced from reference TRBV30 and TRBJ2-7, is SQTIHQWPATLVQPVGSPLSLECTVEGTSNPNLYWYRQAAGRGLQLLFYSVGIGQISSEVPQNLSASRPQDRQFILSSKKLLLSDSGFYLCAWRSLSYEQYFGPGTRLTVT.

The chain links TRBV5-1 to TRBJ2-5, with D possibly being TRBD1 (6 bases). This CDR3 spans 14 amino acids. V was clipped by 0 bases and J by 9 bases, with 15 bases between them. CDR1 is SGHRS and CDR2 is YFSETQ in the germline V gene. The CDR3 spells CASSLERGEGAQYF. The DNA for the CDR3 is TGCGCCAGCAGCTTGGAAAGGGGAGAGGGGGCCCAGTACTTC. The full variable domain, with the rest looked up from reference TRBV5-1 and TRBJ2-5, is KAGVTQTPRYLIKTRGQQVTLSCSPISGHRSVSWYQQTPGQGLQFLFEYFSETQRNKGNFPGRFSGRQFSNSRSEMNVSTLELGDSALYLCASSLERGEGAQYFGPGTRLLVL.

V and J are TRBV7-6 and TRBJ1-1; tentatively, D is TRBD1 (5 bases). V lost 5 bases, J lost 1 base, and 14 bases lay in between. This CDR3 contains 15 residues. CDR1 and CDR2 from the germline V gene are SGHVS and FNYEAQ. For the CDR3, the DNA is TGTGCCAGCAGCCCTCACCTCAGGGAGAACACTGAAGCTTTCTTT. Encoded protein: CASSPHLRENTEAFF.

The chain joins TRBV10-2 to TRBJ1-1, with 7 positions matching TRBD1. The J segment lost 4 bases and the V segment lost 7 bases, leaving 9 bases of the junction unmatched. This CDR3 contains 14 residues. The germline gives CDR1 WSHSY, CDR2 SAAADI. Here the CDR3 reads CASTQTGIGTEAFF. The CDR3 DNA reads as TGCGCCAGCACCCAGACAGGGATCGGCACTGAAGCTTTCTTT.

The rearrangement joins TRBV4-3 to TRBJ1-6, with a tentative D call TRBD1 (5 bases). The ends were cut back, 4 bases at V and 10 bases at J, with 11 bases in the middle. The CDR3 consists of 13 residues. Germline V CDR1 and CDR2: LGHNA, YSLEER. In DNA, the CDR3 is TGCGCCAGCAGCCTGGGGGGGGACTCACCCCTCCACTTT. Protein: CASSLGGDSPLHF.

This clone was seen a handful of times. The V and J genes are TRBV4-3 and TRBJ1-3; a possible D gene is TRBD1 (5 bases). This CDR3 has 14 residues. Germline CDR1 reads LGHNA; CDR2 reads YSLEER. V lost 5 bases and J 4 bases, leaving 12 bases between the germline ends. CDR3 sequence: CASSSDGGGNTIYF. CDR3 DNA sequence: TGCGCCAGCAGCTCCGACGGGGGAGGAAACACCATATATTTT.

The V and J genes are TRBV4-3 and TRBJ1-5; tentatively, D is TRBD1 (6 bases). The germline CDR1 and CDR2 sequences are LGHNA and YSLEER. The length of the CDR3 is 14 residues. V was clipped by 1 base and J by 4 bases, with 8 bases between them. CDR3 nucleotide sequence: TGCGCCAGCAGCCAAGGGGGGCAAAATCAGCCCCAGCATTTT. It is translated as CASSQGGQNQPQHF.

This clone was seen a handful of times. The rearrangement links TRBV19 to TRBJ1-3; 7 bases match TRBD1. Germline CDR1 and CDR2: LNHDA and SQIVND (reference sequence). The V segment lost 8 bases and the J segment 4 bases; nucleotides outside the gene matches: 11. The CDR3 covers 15 residues. The CDR3 sequence is CASYVTGAGGNTIYF. As DNA, the CDR3 is TGTGCCAGTTACGTAACAGGGGCAGGGGGAAACACCATATATTTT.

This clone appeared a single time. The gene calls are TRBV5-6 and TRBJ1-2; a possible D gene is TRBD1 (5 bases). The germline CDR1 and CDR2 sequences are SGHDT and YYEEEE. The germline V and J ends were trimmed by 0 bases and 10 bases, with 10 bases remaining between them. The CDR3 is 12 amino acids. CDR3 nucleotides: TGTGCCAGCAGCTTGGACGCGGGGCCCTACACCTTC. Amino acid sequence: CASSLDAGPYTF.

There are a few counts of this clone. The chain joins TRBV2 to TRBJ2-6; 10 nucleotides align to TRBD1. This CDR3 region has 23 residues. CDR1 SNHLY and CDR2 FYNNEI come from the germline V gene. Germline trimming cut 7 bases from V and 1 base from J; bases unmatched to any gene: 25. The CDR3 sequence is CASTVERQGAQGGWRSGANVLTF. In DNA, the CDR3 is TGTGCCAGCACTGTCGAAAGACAGGGGGCCCAAGGGGGGTGGAGGTCTGGGGCCAACGTCCTGACTTTC.